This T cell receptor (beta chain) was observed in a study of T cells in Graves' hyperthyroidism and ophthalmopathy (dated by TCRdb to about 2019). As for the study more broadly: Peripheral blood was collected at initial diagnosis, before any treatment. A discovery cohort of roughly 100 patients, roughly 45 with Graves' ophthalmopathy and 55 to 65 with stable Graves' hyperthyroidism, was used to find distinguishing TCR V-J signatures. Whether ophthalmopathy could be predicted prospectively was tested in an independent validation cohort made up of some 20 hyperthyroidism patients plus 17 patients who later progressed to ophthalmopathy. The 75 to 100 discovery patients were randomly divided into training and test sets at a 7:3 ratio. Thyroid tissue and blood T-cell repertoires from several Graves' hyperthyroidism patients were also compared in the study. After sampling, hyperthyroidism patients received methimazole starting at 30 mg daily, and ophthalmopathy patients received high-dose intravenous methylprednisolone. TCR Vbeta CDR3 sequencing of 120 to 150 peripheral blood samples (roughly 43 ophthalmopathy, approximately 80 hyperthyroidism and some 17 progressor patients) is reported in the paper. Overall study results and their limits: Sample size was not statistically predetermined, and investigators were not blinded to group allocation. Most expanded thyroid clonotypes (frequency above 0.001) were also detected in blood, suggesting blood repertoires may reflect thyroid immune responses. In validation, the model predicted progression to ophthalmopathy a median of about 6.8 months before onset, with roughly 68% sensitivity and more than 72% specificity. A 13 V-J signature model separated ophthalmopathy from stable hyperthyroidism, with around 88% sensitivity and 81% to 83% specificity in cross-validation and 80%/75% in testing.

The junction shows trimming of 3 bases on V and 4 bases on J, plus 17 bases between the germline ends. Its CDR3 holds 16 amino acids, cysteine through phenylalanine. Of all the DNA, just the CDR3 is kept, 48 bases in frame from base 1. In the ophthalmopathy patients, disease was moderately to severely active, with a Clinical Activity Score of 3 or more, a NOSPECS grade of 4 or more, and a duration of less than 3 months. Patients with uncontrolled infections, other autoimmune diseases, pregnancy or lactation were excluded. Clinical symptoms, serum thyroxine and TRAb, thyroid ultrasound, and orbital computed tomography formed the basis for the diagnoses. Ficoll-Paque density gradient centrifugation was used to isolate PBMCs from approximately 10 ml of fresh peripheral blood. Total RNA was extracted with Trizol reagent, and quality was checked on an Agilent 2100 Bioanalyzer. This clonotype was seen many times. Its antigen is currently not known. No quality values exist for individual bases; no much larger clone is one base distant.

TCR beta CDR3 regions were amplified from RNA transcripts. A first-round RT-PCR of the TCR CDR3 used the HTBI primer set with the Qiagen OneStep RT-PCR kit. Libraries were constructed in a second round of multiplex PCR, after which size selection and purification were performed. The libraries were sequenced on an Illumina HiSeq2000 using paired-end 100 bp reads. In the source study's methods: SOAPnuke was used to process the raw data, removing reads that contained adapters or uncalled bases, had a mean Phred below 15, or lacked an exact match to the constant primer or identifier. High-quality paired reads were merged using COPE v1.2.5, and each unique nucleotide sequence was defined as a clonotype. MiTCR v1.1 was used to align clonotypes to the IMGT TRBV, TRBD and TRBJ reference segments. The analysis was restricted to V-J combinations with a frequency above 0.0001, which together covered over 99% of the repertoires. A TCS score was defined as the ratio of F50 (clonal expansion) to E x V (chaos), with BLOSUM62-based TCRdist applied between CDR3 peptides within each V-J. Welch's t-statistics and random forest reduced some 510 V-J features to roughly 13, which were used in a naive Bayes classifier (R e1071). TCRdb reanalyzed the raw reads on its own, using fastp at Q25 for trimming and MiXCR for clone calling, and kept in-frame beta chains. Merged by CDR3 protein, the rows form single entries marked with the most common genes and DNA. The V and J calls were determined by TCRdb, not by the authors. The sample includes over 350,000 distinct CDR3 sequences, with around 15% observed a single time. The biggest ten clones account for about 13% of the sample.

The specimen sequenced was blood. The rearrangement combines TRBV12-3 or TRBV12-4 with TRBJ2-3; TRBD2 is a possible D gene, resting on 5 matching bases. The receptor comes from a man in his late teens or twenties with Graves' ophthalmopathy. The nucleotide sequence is TGTGCCAGCAGTTTCTATCGGGGTGTAGGCCCAGATACGCAGTATTTT. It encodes CASSFYRGVGPDTQYF.